Below, 23 T cell receptor beta chains from the same sample are listed, as sequenced in a study of shared clonotypes between healthy human individuals. TCRdb's copy holds only in-frame clones and misses some; the assay was immunoSEQ multiplex PCR. The repertoire holds about 1.1 million clones, with more than 75% as singletons. Sequencing was performed on memory CD4+ T cells from PBMCs. Subset of the sample: CD45RA-negative fraction. The origin of the receptors is a man aged 18 to 30 in good health. Some clones in this sample may be carry-over from other donors' samples.

CDR3 sequence: CAWSVFITSYNEQFF. In DNA, the CDR3 is TGTGCCTGGAGTGTATTTATAACCTCCTACAATGAGCAGTTCTTC. The chain employs TRBV30 and TRBJ2-1; no clear D. Trimming cost V 0 bases and J 0 bases, with 9 bases left between them. The CDR3 totals 15 residues. Germline V lookup: CDR1 GTSNPN, CDR2 SVGIG (reference sequence). The full variable domain, in which reference TRBV30 and TRBJ2-1 provide the parts outside the CDR3, is SQTIHQWPATLVQPVGSPLSLECTVEGTSNPNLYWYRQAAGRGLQLLFYSVGIGQISSEVPQNLSASRPQDRQFILSSKKLLLSDSGFYLCAWSVFITSYNEQFFGPGTRLTVL.

The gene calls are TRBV4-3 and TRBJ2-1, with 10 bases lining up with TRBD2. The V and J ends lost 4 bases and 4 bases, in that order; junction bases with no gene match: 7. Germline CDR1 is LGHNA and CDR2 is YSLEER. The CDR3 spans 16 residues. CDR3 sequence: CASSPLAGWGYNEQFF. The CDR3 nucleotides are TGCGCCAGCAGCCCACTAGCGGGATGGGGTTACAATGAGCAGTTCTTC.

The V gene is TRBV4-3, the J gene TRBJ1-2; D is uncertain. In germline, CDR1 is LGHNA, CDR2 YSLEER. The CDR3 has 16 amino acids. Trimming pared 0 bases from V and 5 bases from J, leaving 16 bases between. CDR3 sequence (DNA): TGCGCCAGCAGCCAAGAGGTGCGGATATTCTCGTATGGCTACACCTTC. It codes for CASSQEVRIFSYGYTF.

The genes are TRBV4-2 and TRBJ1-1; 7 bases agree with TRBD1. Germline lookup yields CDR1 LGHNA and CDR2 YNFKEQ. The CDR3 runs to 15 residues. Unmatched junction bases numbered 13, after V lost 6 bases and J lost 6 bases. The CDR3 DNA is TGTGCCAGCAGGACAGGGATTGCAGAAGGTGCTGAAGCTTTCTTT. It encodes CASRTGIAEGAEAFF.

This chain uses TRBV27 with TRBJ1-1; tentative D call: TRBD1 (6 bases). Germline CDR1 and CDR2: MNHEY and SMNVEV (reference sequence). This CDR3 region has 15 residues. Trimming pared 8 bases from V and 1 base from J, leaving 17 bases between. The CDR3 region has the DNA TGTGCCAGCCGCTATGTGGACAGCCCGAACACTGAAGCTTTCTTT. Its translation: CASRYVDSPNTEAFF.

CDR3: CAWSPRGGSGANVLTF. For the CDR3, the DNA is TGTGCCTGGTCTCCCCGGGGGGGTTCTGGGGCCAACGTCCTGACTTTC. V and J are TRBV30 and TRBJ2-6; 8 bases map to TRBD2. Germline loops: CDR1 GTSNPN, CDR2 SVGIG (reference sequence). V lost 5 bases, J lost 1 base, and 7 bases stayed unmatched. This CDR3 comprises 16 residues.

The sample holds a few counts of this clone. The chain employs TRBV29-1 and TRBJ2-3, with 11 bases lining up with TRBD2. CDR1 and CDR2 from the germline V gene are SQVTM and ANQGSEA. The V segment lost 6 bases and the J segment 4 bases; nucleotides outside the gene matches: 9. The CDR3 is 15 amino acids. The CDR3: CSVVTSGGVADTQYF. The CDR3, as DNA: TGCAGCGTCGTAACTAGCGGGGGCGTGGCAGATACGCAGTATTTT.

The chain links TRBV5-6 to TRBJ2-5; no clear D. Germline-derived CDR1 and CDR2 are SGHDT and YYEEEE. The CDR3 is 13 residues long. Trimming stripped 4 bases from V and 4 bases from J, with 11 bases between. CDR3 sequence (DNA): TGTGCCAGCAGCCCTAACGCCCGAGAGACCCAGTACTTC. It encodes CASSPNARETQYF.

This chain uses TRBV29-1 with TRBJ2-5; D call uncertain. V lost 4 bases and J lost 2, with 11 bases in between. The germline gives CDR1 SQVTM, CDR2 ANQGSEA. This CDR3 is built from 13 residues. As DNA, the CDR3 is TGCAGCGTTGGACTGATGCCGCAAGAGACCCAGTACTTC. It yields the protein CSVGLMPQETQYF.

The rearrangement links TRBV7-9 to TRBJ1-5, with a possible D match to TRBD1 (6 bases). Looked up from germline, CDR1 is SEHNR and CDR2 is FQNEAQ (reference sequence). The CDR3 runs 12 residues. In DNA, the CDR3 is TGTGCAGCGGGGGCGATTAATCAGCCCCAGCATTTT. Translated, it gives CAAGAINQPQHF.

The CDR3 spells CSAIAHETQYF. CDR3 sequence (DNA): TGCAGTGCGATAGCGCACGAGACCCAGTACTTC. The rearrangement joins TRBV20-1 to TRBJ2-5; perhaps TRBD2 as D (5 bases). CDR1 is DFQATT and CDR2 is SNEGSKA in the germline V gene (reference sequence). CDR3 length equals 11 residues. Trimming pared 6 bases from V and 5 bases from J, leaving 10 bases between.

The rearrangement joins TRBV27 to TRBJ2-1; 9 bases map to TRBD1. CDR1 MNHEY and CDR2 SMNVEV come from the germline V gene (reference sequence). V shed 6 bases and J 6 bases; nucleotides not matched to a gene: 9. The CDR3 is made up of 15 amino acids. This CDR3 reads CASRGDRVLVNEQFF. The CDR3 bases are TGTGCCAGCAGGGGGGACAGGGTGCTTGTCAATGAGCAGTTCTTC.

This clone was counted once. A read error likely explains this, since a far larger clone differs by one base. The chain has TRBV11-3 and TRBJ2-3; D remains unclear. This CDR3 contains 14 residues. The germline gives CDR1 SGHNT, CDR2 YENEEA. Trimming left V 1 base short and J 2 bases short, with 7 bases between. The CDR3 reads CASSLGGNTDTQYF. In nucleotides, the CDR3 is TGTGCCAGCAGCTTAGGTGGGAACACAGATACGCAGTATTTT.

This clone was recorded once. The gene calls are TRBV18 and TRBJ2-7; D is unclear. The CDR3 runs 14 residues. Germline values: CDR1 KGHSH, CDR2 LQKENI. The V end lost 2 bases, the J end lost 2 bases, and 10 bases lay between the germline ends. CDR3 DNA sequence: TGTGCCAGCTCACCAAGTCCCAGTACCTACGAGCAGTACTTC. Residues: CASSPSPSTYEQYF.

The chain carries TRBV28 and TRBJ2-3, with D uncertain. V was cut by 6 bases and J by 1 base, with 11 bases left in between. CDR1 and CDR2 from the germline V gene are MDHEN and SYDVKM. The CDR3 is 14 amino acids. The DNA for the CDR3 is TGTGCCAGCAGCCCCGCCGGCGGCACAGATACGCAGTATTTT. Translation gives CASSPAGGTDTQYF.

The chain employs TRBV29-1 and TRBJ2-1; D remains ambiguous. Trimming removed 2 bases at V and 7 bases at J, with 6 bases between. The length of the CDR3 is 11 residues. CDR1 SQVTM and CDR2 ANQGSEA come from the germline V gene. The CDR3 DNA sequence: TGCAGCGTTGAACGGAATAATGAGCAGTTCTTC. Its protein product is CSVERNNEQFF.

The chain carries TRBV28 and TRBJ2-7; 9 nucleotides agree with TRBD1. The ends lost 7 bases at V and 1 base at J; junction bases unmatched: 8. The CDR3 runs to 15 residues. The germline gives CDR1 MDHEN, CDR2 SYDVKM. The CDR3 loop reads CASTRQGVSSYEQYF. The CDR3 DNA is TGTGCCAGCACCCGACAGGGGGTTTCGTCCTACGAGCAGTACTTC.

The genes are TRBV19 and TRBJ2-7; D possibly corresponds to TRBD2 (5 bases). There are 15 residues in the CDR3. V lost 6 bases and J lost 0, with 15 bases in between. Per the germline V gene, CDR1 is LNHDA and CDR2 is SQIVND (reference sequence). The CDR3 sequence: CASSPYEGGSYEQYF. The CDR3 coding sequence is TGTGCCAGTAGCCCCTACGAGGGCGGCTCCTACGAGCAGTACTTC.

The chain combines TRBV15 with TRBJ1-1; no clear D gene. The V gene lost 2 bases and the J gene lost 8 bases, with 12 bases spanning the gap. CDR3 length: 13 amino acids. In germline, CDR1 is LNHNV, CDR2 YYDKDF (reference sequence). CDR3 nucleotides: TGTGCCACCAGCAGAACGGATGGCAGGGAAGCTTTCTTT. It yields the protein CATSRTDGREAFF.

As for this clone: The DNA is left out, because the CDR3 cannot be placed on it with certainty; the CDR3 is given as TCRdb lists it. The chain carries TRBV18 and TRBJ1-1. The germline V gene encodes CDR1 KGHSH and CDR2 LQKENI. The CDR3 is 14 amino acids in total, end residues counted. CDR3 amino acids: CASSPVFWNTEAFF.

CDR3 in amino acids: CASSYRRPLYEQYF. As DNA, the CDR3 is TGTGCCAGTTCCTATCGTAGGCCTCTCTACGAGCAGTACTTC. This chain uses TRBV6-1 with TRBJ2-7; no definite D call. This CDR3 is built from 14 residues. Trimming removed 9 bases from V and 3 bases from J, with 18 bases in between. The germline CDR1 and CDR2 sequences are MNHNS and SASEGT.

Concerning this clone: The sample holds other DNA sequences that translate to the same CDR3. V and J are TRBV30 and TRBJ1-3; D remains ambiguous. CDR1 is GTSNPN and CDR2 is SVGIG in the germline V gene (reference sequence). The CDR3 runs 13 residues. The V end was cut by 5 bases, the J end by 0 bases, with 8 bases between. CDR3 coding DNA: TGTGCCTGGGGACTGCACTCTGGAAACACCATATATTTT. Translating gives CAWGLHSGNTIYF.

This chain joins TRBV5-1 and TRBJ2-2, with TRBD1 matching over 8 bases. V lost 4 bases, J lost 4 bases, and 6 bases stayed unmatched. Per germline, CDR1 SGHRS and CDR2 YFSETQ. CDR3 length: 15 amino acids. The CDR3 protein is CASSTGGRFTGELFF. DNA for the CDR3: TGCGCCAGCAGCACAGGGGGAAGATTCACCGGGGAGCTGTTTTTT. Combining the CDR3 with reference TRBV5-1 and TRBJ2-2 gives the whole variable domain KAGVTQTPRYLIKTRGQQVTLSCSPISGHRSVSWYQQTPGQGLQFLFEYFSETQRNKGNFPGRFSGRQFSNSRSEMNVSTLELGDSALYLCASSTGGRFTGELFFGEGSRLTVL.